This is a list of T cell receptor beta chains from one sample in a study of T-cell reconstitution after alpha-beta-depleted transplantation in children. TCRdb analysed the PCR reads with MiXCR anew, one entry per CDR3 protein. This repertoire shows some 72,000 distinct CDR3 sequences, roughly 6.6% found once; its top ten account for around 2.5%. This specimen was PBMCs from the stem cell graft donor, taken from the stem cell graft. The receptors were sampled from a human donor who donated a stem cell graft to a child with acute lymphoblastic leukemia. Each CDR3 is given with its conserved first and last residue. The D gene is left open where the match is weak. Where a row states a size, it is once, few, many or the class of an expanded clone; other rows omit it.

TRBJ2-5,many,NA,TRBV5-1,17,CASSLEQVGTTQETQYF,TGCGCCAGCAGCTTGGAACAGGTTGGCACAACTCAAGAGACCCAGTACTTC
TRBJ2-7,many,NA,TRBV12-3/TRBV12-4,13,CASNDGGGYEQYF,TGTGCCAGCAATGATGGGGGTGGGTACGAGCAGTACTTC
TRBJ1-2,NA,NA,TRBV28,12,CASSPRAHGYTF,TGTGCCAGCAGCCCCAGGGCCCATGGCTACACCTTC
TRBJ2-1,NA,NA,TRBV11-2,14,CASSLQDLNNEQFF,TGTGCCAGCAGCTTACAGGACTTAAACAATGAGCAGTTCTTC
TRBJ1-2,many,TRBD1,TRBV7-9,13,CASSSTGFRGYTF,TGTGCCAGCAGCTCGACAGGGTTTCGTGGCTACACCTTC
TRBJ1-1,many,NA,TRBV5-5,14,CASSLEGRGTEAFF,TGTGCCAGCAGCTTGGAGGGGAGGGGGACTGAAGCTTTCTTT
TRBJ2-1,few,TRBD2,TRBV27,13,CASRGLADNEQFF,TGTGCCAGCAGGGGACTAGCCGACAATGAGCAGTTCTTC
TRBJ1-2,NA,TRBD1,TRBV29-1,15,CSVDSGQGAFYGYTF,TGCAGCGTTGATAGTGGACAGGGGGCTTTCTATGGCTACACCTTC
TRBJ2-6,NA,NA,TRBV12-3/TRBV12-4,18,CTSCLAGTGNSGANVLTF,TGTACCAGCTGTTTAGCGGGGACAGGAAACTCTGGGGCCAACGTCCTGACTTTC
TRBJ2-5,few,NA,TRBV25-1,14,CASSEPRFGETQYF,TGTGCCAGCAGTGAACCGCGGTTCGGGGAGACCCAGTACTTC
TRBJ1-5,many,TRBD1,TRBV6-1,15,CASSAGTGRNQPQHF,TGTGCCAGCAGTGCCGGGACAGGGCGCAATCAGCCCCAGCATTTT
TRBJ2-1,many,TRBD2,TRBV6-5,18,CASSYSLGASGRRYEQFF,TGTGCCAGCAGTTACTCCTTGGGGGCTAGCGGGAGGAGATATGAGCAGTTCTTC
TRBJ2-7,NA,TRBD1,TRBV4-1,17,CASSQLGTGTGKYEQYF,TGCGCCAGCAGCCAACTTGGTACCGGGACAGGGAAATACGAGCAGTACTTC
TRBJ1-6,many,NA,TRBV12-3/TRBV12-4,14,CASSLTGLGSPLHF,TGTGCCAGCAGTTTAACAGGCCTTGGTTCACCCCTCCACTTT
TRBJ1-1,many,NA,TRBV4-3,14,CASSQTRLNTEAFF,TGCGCCAGCAGCCAAACCAGGCTGAACACTGAAGCTTTCTTT
TRBJ1-1,few,NA,TRBV7-1,15,CASSSSRVRNTEAFF,TGTGCCAGCAGCTCGAGCCGCGTTCGGAACACTGAAGCTTTCTTT
TRBJ1-1,many,NA,TRBV11-2,14,CASNEVRENTEAFF,TGTGCCAGCAACGAGGTTAGGGAGAACACTGAAGCTTTCTTT
TRBJ2-2,many,NA,TRBV5-1,16,CASSLELGASTGELFF,TGCGCCAGCAGCTTGGAACTGGGGGCGTCTACCGGGGAGCTGTTTTTT
TRBJ2-1,NA,TRBD2,TRBV7-2,15,CASSHLADSYNEQFF,TGTGCCAGCAGCCATCTAGCGGATTCCTACAATGAGCAGTTCTTC
TRBJ2-5,NA,NA,TRBV29-1,13,CSVVEGARETQYF,TGCAGCGTTGTGGAGGGGGCGAGGGAGACCCAGTACTTC
TRBJ2-1,many,NA,TRBV7-2,12,CASSPSYNEQFF,TGTGCCAGCAGCCCATCCTACAATGAGCAGTTCTTC
TRBJ1-5,many,NA,TRBV9,15,CASSVDTGQNQPQHF,TGTGCCAGCAGCGTAGATACAGGGCAAAATCAGCCCCAGCATTTT
TRBJ2-5,many,NA,TRBV24-1,11,CATSSGETQYF,TGTGCCACCTCTAGTGGGGAGACCCAGTACTTC
TRBJ2-7,few,TRBD2,TRBV11-2,17,CASSARGGGLAAYEQYF,TGTGCCAGCAGCGCCCGAGGGGGGGGACTAGCGGCCTACGAGCAGTACTTC
TRBJ1-2,many,NA,TRBV12-3/TRBV12-4,13,CAISPTSSEGYTF,TGTGCCATCAGCCCTACCTCTTCGGAGGGCTACACCTTC
TRBJ2-7,few,NA,TRBV7-2,15,CASSLAPGLSYEQYF,TGTGCCAGCAGCTTAGCGCCGGGCCTCTCCTACGAGCAGTACTTC
TRBJ2-2,many,NA,TRBV14,12,CASSHRVGELFF,TGTGCCAGCAGCCACAGGGTAGGGGAGCTGTTTTTT
TRBJ2-1,many,TRBD1,TRBV5-1,17,CASSSGQGYYSYNDQFF,TGCGCCAGCAGCTCCGGACAGGGGTACTACTCCTACAATGATCAGTTCTTC
TRBJ2-3,many,TRBD2,TRBV4-3,18,CASSQDGASGGGADTQYF,TGCGCCAGCAGCCAAGATGGGGCTAGCGGGGGAGGCGCAGATACGCAGTATTTT
TRBJ1-4,few,TRBD1,TRBV14,14,CASSRDRGGEKLFF,TGTGCCAGCAGCCGGGACAGGGGAGGAGAAAAACTGTTTTTT
TRBJ1-2,many,NA,TRBV15,14,CATRAGAGRGGYTF,TGTGCCACCAGAGCCGGGGCAGGCCGGGGTGGCTACACCTTC
TRBJ2-7,many,NA,TRBV27,15,CASRAFSYDLGLSLF,TGTGCCAGCAGGGCCTTTTCCTACGATTTGGGATTATCTCTCTTC
TRBJ2-3,many,TRBD2,TRBV6-2/TRBV6-3,16,CASSYSRGAGVNTQYF,TGTGCCAGCAGTTACTCCCGCGGGGCGGGAGTAAATACGCAGTATTTT
TRBJ2-4,many,NA,TRBV3-1,15,CASSQESGAKNIQYF,TGTGCCAGCAGCCAAGAGTCGGGAGCAAAAAACATTCAGTACTTC
TRBJ1-6,few,NA,TRBV6-1,16,CASRDGGSSYNSPLHF,TGTGCCAGCCGGGATGGGGGGAGCTCCTATAATTCACCCCTCCACTTT
TRBJ2-4,NA,NA,TRBV5-1,13,CASSPNTGDIQYF,TGCGCCAGCAGCCCAAACACCGGGGACATTCAGTACTTC
TRBJ2-7,many,TRBD1,TRBV29-1,13,CSVVDRGGIEQYF,TGCAGCGTTGTGGACAGGGGGGGGATCGAGCAGTACTTC
TRBJ2-3,many,TRBD2,TRBV6-6,13,CASSLGGSDTQYF,TGTGCCAGCAGTCTCGGGGGGTCAGATACGCAGTATTTT
TRBJ1-6,many,NA,TRBV25-1,15,CASSERGSGNSPLHF,TGTGCCAGCAGTGAACGCGGCAGTGGGAATTCACCCCTCCACTTT
TRBJ1-5,many,TRBD1,TRBV5-6,17,CASSLGPGGGSGQPQHF,TGTGCCAGCAGCTTGGGCCCCGGAGGGGGCAGTGGTCAGCCCCAGCATTTT
TRBJ2-1,many,NA,TRBV7-6,12,CASSPGPGVVVF,TGTGCCAGCAGCCCCGGCCCAGGGGTCGTCGTCTTC
TRBJ1-2,many,NA,TRBV3-1,21,CASSQDYVLMGPRRRRYGYTF,TGTGCCAGCAGCCAAGATTACGTGTTGATGGGCCCCCGTCGGAGACGCTATGGCTACACCTTC
TRBJ1-5,NA,NA,TRBV20-1,15,CSASPTARGNQPQHF,TGCAGTGCTAGTCCGACAGCCCGGGGCAATCAGCCCCAGCATTTT
TRBJ1-5,many,TRBD1,TRBV12-3/TRBV12-4,15,CASSQGARGNQPQHF,TGTGCCAGCTCTCAGGGGGCAAGAGGCAATCAGCCCCAGCATTTT
TRBJ2-7,many,TRBD1,TRBV25-1,15,CASSRTGPSTYEQYF,TGTGCCAGCAGCAGGACAGGTCCATCTACCTACGAGCAGTACTTC
TRBJ2-4,many,NA,TRBV12-3/TRBV12-4,16,CASSFRGTSTRNIQYF,TGTGCCAGCAGTTTCCGGGGGACCAGTACGAGAAACATTCAGTACTTC
TRBJ2-3,many,NA,TRBV7-2,13,CASILGPTDTQYF,TGTGCCAGCATCTTAGGCCCCACAGATACGCAGTATTTT
TRBJ2-1,NA,NA,TRBV2,12,CASSAGHNEQFF,TGTGCCAGCAGTGCTGGGCACAATGAGCAGTTCTTC